The entry below gives a single T cell receptor (beta chain) sequence along with its context. What it recognizes is unknown. The data stem from a study of CD8 T cells in Susac syndrome. Random hexamers were used to reverse transcribe an amount of roughly 0.5 to 1 ug RNA. TCRdb reprocessed the immunoSEQ multiplex PCR reads with MiXCR, giving one entry per CDR3 protein. The sample shows around 140,000 distinct CDR3 sequences, more than 85% of them seen only once. From blood CD8+ and CD4+ T cells, the TCR beta chain was sequenced. The study, taken as a whole, reports: The CD4+ T cell repertoires, which came from Susac syndrome patients, showed no sign of clonal expansion. The relatively small number of individuals in the TCR sequencing and HLA analysis was acknowledged by the study.

Germline V gene sequence: CDR1 SGHRS, CDR2 YFSETQ. V lost 4 bases to trimming and J lost 3 bases, with 14 bases between them. The CDR3 is made up of 14 amino acids. Source material: CD4+ T cells from PBMCs. This chain links TRBV5-1 with TRBJ2-7, with D possibly matching TRBD2 (6 bases). The TCR originated in a human donor with Susac syndrome. The CDR3 DNA reads as TGCGCCAGCAGCACCGGGGAGGCCAGCTACGAGCAGTACTTC. This encodes CASSTGEASYEQYF.